This is a list of T cell receptor beta chains from one sample in a study of radiotherapy plus CTLA-4 blockade in lung cancer. Clones were sequenced by immunoSEQ multiplex PCR, and TCRdb holds only the in-frame ones, with some missing. The sample carries roughly 78,000 clones, 78% recorded once. Sequencing used peripheral blood, obtained from a patient treated with radiotherapy plus ipilimumab. Receptor source: a human donor with non-small cell lung cancer who had a complete response to radiotherapy plus ipilimumab. CDR3s include the opening cysteine and the closing phenylalanine or tryptophan. A D gene is named only where the DNA matches it firmly. Size is stated for part of the rows, as once, few or many counts, or as a class when the clone is expanded.

abundance	v_gene	d_gene	j_gene	CDR3aa	CDR3nt
-	TRBV19	TRBD1	TRBJ2-2	CASTLGQGTSNTGELFF	TGTGCCAGTACCCTGGGACAGGGGACTTCGAACACCGGGGAGCTGTTTTTT
-	TRBV7-2	-	TRBJ1-6	CASSIAGFQRSYNSPLHF	TGTGCCAGCAGCATTGCCGGTTTCCAACGATCCTATAATTCACCCCTCCACTTT
few	TRBV28	-	TRBJ2-1	CASSPGALQNYNEQFF	TGTGCCAGCAGTCCGGGGGCTCTACAGAACTACAATGAGCAGTTCTTC
-	TRBV11-2	-	TRBJ1-1	CASSLGWSANTEAFF	TGTGCCAGCAGCTTAGGGTGGTCGGCGAACACTGAAGCTTTCTTT
-	TRBV7-9	TRBD2	TRBJ2-3	CASSFGGLAGTGTQYF	TGTGCCAGCAGCTTCGGGGGACTAGCGGGGACGGGAACGCAGTATTTT
few	TRBV4-3	TRBD1	TRBJ1-3	CASSQESGTAISGNTIYF	TGCGCCAGCAGCCAAGAATCGGGGACAGCGATTTCTGGAAACACCATATATTTT
-	TRBV11-2	-	TRBJ1-2	CASNQAGTNYGYTF	TGTGCCAGCAACCAAGCGGGGACTAACTATGGCTACACCTTC
few	TRBV5-4	-	TRBJ2-2	CASSLGQGGNTGELFF	TGTGCCAGCAGCTTGGGTCAGGGTGGAAACACCGGGGAGCTGTTTTTT
once	TRBV28	-	TRBJ1-3	CASSPQGSGNTIYF	TGTGCCAGCAGTCCCCAGGGTTCTGGAAACACCATATATTTT
few	TRBV4-3	-	TRBJ1-2	CASSQEPGAGGGYTF	TGCGCCAGCAGCCAAGAACCTGGGGCGGGAGGAGGCTACACCTTC
-	TRBV7-6	TRBD2	TRBJ2-2	CASSPGTSGGAAGELFF	TGTGCCAGCAGCCCCGGGACTAGCGGGGGGGCCGCCGGGGAGCTGTTTTTT
-	TRBV7-8	-	TRBJ1-5	CASTGHHSNQPQHF	TGTGCCAGCACCGGACACCATAGCAATCAGCCCCAGCATTTT
-	TRBV6-6	-	TRBJ2-2	CASSSGSGELFF	TGTGCCAGCAGTTCTGGGTCCGGGGAGCTGTTTTTT
-	TRBV18	-	TRBJ2-2	CASSPQSTGELFF	TGTGCCAGCTCACCACAGAGCACCGGGGAGCTGTTTTTT
-	TRBV29-1	TRBD1	TRBJ2-2	CSALRRQGGTGELFF	TGCAGCGCCCTCCGGAGACAGGGGGGTACCGGGGAGCTGTTTTTT
-	TRBV9	-	TRBJ2-3	CASSVTGTSTDTQYF	TGTGCCAGCAGCGTAACCGGGACTAGCACAGATACGCAGTATTTT
-	TRBV2	-	TRBJ1-3	CASSVDSGNTIYF	TGTGCCAGCAGTGTTGACTCTGGAAACACCATATATTTT
-	TRBV5-5	-	TRBJ1-5	CASSKGHQDQPQHF	TGTGCCAGCAGCAAGGGACACCAAGATCAGCCCCAGCATTTT
-	TRBV7-9	-	TRBJ1-5	CASSSATGGPQHF	TGTGCCAGCAGCTCTGCCACCGGAGGGCCCCAGCATTTT
-	TRBV7-7	TRBD1	TRBJ2-5	CASSPTGHQETQYF	TGTGCTAGCAGCCCGACAGGGCACCAAGAGACCCAGTACTTC
-	TRBV11-2	-	TRBJ2-1	CASSFPGTYNEQFF	TGTGCCAGCAGCTTCCCGGGGACCTACAATGAGCAGTTCTTC
-	TRBV28	-	TRBJ1-1	CASSQVRENTEAFF	TGTGCCAGCAGTCAAGTCAGGGAGAACACTGAAGCTTTCTTT
few	TRBV7-2	-	TRBJ1-5	CASSPSGNQPQHF	TGTGCCAGCAGCCCCTCGGGCAATCAGCCCCAGCATTTT
-	TRBV7-7	TRBD2	TRBJ2-1	CASSLRREGPFEQFF	TGTGCCAGCAGCTTACGGCGGGAGGGCCCTTTTGAGCAGTTCTTC
-	TRBV9	TRBD1	TRBJ1-1	CASSSSGGITEAFF	TGTGCCAGCAGCTCCTCAGGGGGCATCACTGAAGCTTTCTTT
-	TRBV10-1	-	TRBJ1-5	CASTAIGRSNQPQHF	TGCGCCAGCACCGCTATAGGAAGGAGCAATCAGCCCCAGCATTTT
-	TRBV5-1	TRBD2	TRBJ2-7	CASSLDIAGVYEQYF	TGCGCCAGCAGCTTGGATATAGCGGGGGTCTACGAGCAGTACTTC
-	TRBV7-9	-	TRBJ1-2	CASSLAQKMRGYGYTF	TGTGCCAGCAGCTTAGCGCAAAAGATGCGGGGCTATGGCTACACCTTC
few	TRBV11-3	TRBD1	TRBJ2-1	CASSPVDRGWSYNEQFF	TGTGCCAGCAGCCCCGTCGACAGGGGTTGGTCCTACAATGAGCAGTTCTTC
-	TRBV5-6	-	TRBJ2-3	CASSPGGYGGTDTQYF	TGTGCCAGCAGTCCCGGCGGTTACGGGGGCACAGATACGCAGTATTTT
-	TRBV18	TRBD1	TRBJ1-5	CASSPGTGGDQPQHF	TGTGCCAGCTCACCAGGGACAGGGGGTGATCAGCCCCAGCATTTT
-	TRBV2	TRBD1	TRBJ2-7	CASSEGQGSYEQYF	TGTGCCAGCAGCGAGGGACAGGGCTCCTACGAGCAGTACTTC
once	TRBV19	-	TRBJ1-2	CASSIIRQGGYGYTF	TGTGCCAGTAGTATAATAAGGCAGGGAGGCTATGGCTACACCTTC
-	TRBV7-2	-	TRBJ1-2	CASAINRDNYGYTF	TGTGCCAGCGCAATAAACAGGGATAACTATGGCTACACCTTC
-	TRBV9	-	TRBJ1-4	CASSDEDRKTNEKLFF	TGTGCCAGCAGCGACGAAGACAGGAAAACTAATGAAAAACTGTTTTTT
-	TRBV7-2	-	TRBJ1-5	CASSPEQRQPQHF	TGTGCCAGCAGCCCAGAACAGCGGCAGCCCCAGCATTTT
-	TRBV7-6	-	TRBJ2-5	CASSLKVAGTYQETQYF	TGTGCCAGCAGCTTAAAGGTGGCAGGAACCTACCAAGAGACCCAGTACTTC
once	TRBV7-7	TRBD2	TRBJ2-5	CASSLGGGGKETQYF	TGTGCTAGCAGCTTAGGTGGCGGGGGAAAAGAGACCCAGTACTTC
-	TRBV2	TRBD2	TRBJ2-5	CASSQERGGRETQYF	TGTGCCAGCAGTCAGGAGCGGGGGGGCCGGGAGACCCAGTACTTC
once	TRBV5-1	TRBD1	TRBJ2-5	CASSLGQGWGETQYF	TGCGCCAGCAGCCTAGGACAGGGCTGGGGAGAGACCCAGTACTTC
-	TRBV29-1	TRBD2	TRBJ2-3	CSVATSGTSDTQYF	TGCAGCGTTGCGACTAGCGGGACATCCGATACGCAGTATTTT
-	TRBV7-7	TRBD1	TRBJ2-1	CASSFTTGTDYNEQFF	TGTGCTAGCAGCTTTACAACCGGGACAGACTACAATGAGCAGTTCTTC
-	TRBV27	-	TRBJ2-7	CASSQTPYDEQYF	TGTGCCAGCAGCCAAACCCCATACGACGAGCAGTACTTC
-	TRBV5-4	TRBD1	TRBJ2-1	CASSLGDRVKGEQFF	TGTGCCAGCAGCTTGGGGGACAGGGTGAAAGGTGAGCAGTTCTTC
-	TRBV2	TRBD2	TRBJ2-1	CASSEAPGLAGVSYNEQFF	TGTGCCAGCAGTGAAGCGCCAGGACTAGCGGGAGTTTCCTACAATGAGCAGTTCTTC
-	TRBV29-1	TRBD1	TRBJ1-1	CSATGQVSTEAFF	TGCAGCGCTACCGGACAGGTCAGTACTGAAGCTTTCTTT